This T cell receptor (beta chain) was sequenced in a study of T and B cells in COVID-19 patients. Study-wide background: Recovered patients mostly had mild to moderate COVID-19 managed as outpatients. General observations from the study: Patients with COVID-19 reportedly showed strongly skewed T cell receptor beta variable and joining gene usage.

TRB was amplified from about 250-500 ng of blood genomic DNA. To note about this clonotype: Its specificity is unknown.

TRB rearrangements were amplified by multiplex PCR with BIOMED2 TRB-A/B primers. In TCRdb, the multiplex PCR reads were re-called with MiXCR into one record per CDR3 protein. The data show some 5,700 distinct CDR3 sequences, around 26% seen once. The CDR3 has 14 amino acids. Per germline, CDR1 SGHNT and CDR2 YENEEA. Trimming took 5 bases from V and 5 from J; bases not matched to a gene: 7. The chain combines TRBV11-3 with TRBJ2-7; 9 bases fit TRBD1. The source material was blood. This clonotype was sampled from a human donor with active COVID-19. CDR3 residues: CASSAGDRAHEQYF. In nucleotides, the CDR3 is TGTGCCAGCAGCGCGGGGGACAGGGCCCACGAGCAGTACTTC.